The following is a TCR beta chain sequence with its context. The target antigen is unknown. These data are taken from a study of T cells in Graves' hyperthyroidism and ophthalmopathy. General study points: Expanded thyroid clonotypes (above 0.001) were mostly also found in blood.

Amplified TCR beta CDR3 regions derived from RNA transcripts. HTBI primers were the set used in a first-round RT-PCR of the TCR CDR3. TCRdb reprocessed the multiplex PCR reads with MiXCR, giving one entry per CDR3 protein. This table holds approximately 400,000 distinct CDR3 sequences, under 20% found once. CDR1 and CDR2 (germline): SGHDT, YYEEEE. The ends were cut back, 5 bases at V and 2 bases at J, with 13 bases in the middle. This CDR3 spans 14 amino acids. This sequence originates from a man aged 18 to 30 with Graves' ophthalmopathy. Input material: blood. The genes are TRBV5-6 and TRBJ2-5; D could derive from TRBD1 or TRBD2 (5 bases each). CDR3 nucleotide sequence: TGTGCCAGCAGTCGCCCCGGGACGCAAGAGACCCAGTACTTC. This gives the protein CASSRPGTQETQYF.